Below, one T cell receptor (beta chain) is given with its context. Sequencing used immunoSEQ multiplex PCR; TCRdb keeps in-frame clones, though not all of them. The sample has approximately 260,000 clones; 70% to 85% are singletons. This specimen comes from a study of blood T cell repertoires in COVID-19. On the study more broadly: PBMCs, B-cell-depleted T cells, or T cells were the source of the cDNA or gDNA that made up the material.

Trimming took off 1 base at V and 10 bases at J, with 9 bases between the two ends. The germline V gene encodes CDR1 SGHNT and CDR2 YYREEE (reference sequence). This CDR3 spans 12 amino acids. Sample: peripheral blood. The sequence derives from a woman over 75 with active or convalescent COVID-19. The chain joins TRBV5-4 to TRBJ2-1; D ambiguous. The CDR3 sequence is CASSLSKQEQFF. The CDR3 DNA reads TGTGCCAGCAGCTTGTCCAAGCAAGAGCAGTTCTTC.